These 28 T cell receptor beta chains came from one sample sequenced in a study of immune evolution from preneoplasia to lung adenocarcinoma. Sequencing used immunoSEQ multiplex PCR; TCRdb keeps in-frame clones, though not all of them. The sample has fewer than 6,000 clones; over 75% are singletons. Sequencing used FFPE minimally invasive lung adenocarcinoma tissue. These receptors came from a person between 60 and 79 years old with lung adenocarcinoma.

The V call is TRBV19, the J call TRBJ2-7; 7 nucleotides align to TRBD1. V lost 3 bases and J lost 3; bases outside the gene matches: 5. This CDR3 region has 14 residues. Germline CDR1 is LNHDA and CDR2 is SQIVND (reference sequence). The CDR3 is CASSILWDSYEQYF. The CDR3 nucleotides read TGTGCCAGTAGTATTCTATGGGACAGCTACGAGCAGTACTTC.

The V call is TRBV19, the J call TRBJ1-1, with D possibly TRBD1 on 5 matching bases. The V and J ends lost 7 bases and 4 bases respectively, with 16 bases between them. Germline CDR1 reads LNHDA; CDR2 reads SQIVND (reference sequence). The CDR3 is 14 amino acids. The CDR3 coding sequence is TGTGCCAGTATTGGGGGAGGGGAGAGCACTGAAGCTTTCTTT. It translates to CASIGGGESTEAFF.

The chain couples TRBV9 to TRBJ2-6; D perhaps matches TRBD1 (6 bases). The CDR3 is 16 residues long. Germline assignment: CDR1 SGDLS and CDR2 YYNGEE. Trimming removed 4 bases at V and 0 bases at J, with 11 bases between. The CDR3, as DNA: TGTGCCAGCAGCCCGGACAGCTTCTCTGGGGCCAACGTCCTGACTTTC. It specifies CASSPDSFSGANVLTF.

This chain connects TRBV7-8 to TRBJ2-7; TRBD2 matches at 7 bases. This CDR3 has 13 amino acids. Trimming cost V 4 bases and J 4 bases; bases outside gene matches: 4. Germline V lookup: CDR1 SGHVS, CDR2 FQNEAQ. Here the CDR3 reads CASSSGRLYEQYF. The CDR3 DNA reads TGTGCCAGCAGCTCCGGGAGGTTGTACGAGCAGTACTTC.

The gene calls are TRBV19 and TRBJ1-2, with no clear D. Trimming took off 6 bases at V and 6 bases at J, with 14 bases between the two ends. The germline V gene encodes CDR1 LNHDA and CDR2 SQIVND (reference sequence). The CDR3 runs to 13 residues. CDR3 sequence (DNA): TGTGCCAGTAGGGAAGCCGAAATCAATGGCTACACCTTC. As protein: CASREAEINGYTF.

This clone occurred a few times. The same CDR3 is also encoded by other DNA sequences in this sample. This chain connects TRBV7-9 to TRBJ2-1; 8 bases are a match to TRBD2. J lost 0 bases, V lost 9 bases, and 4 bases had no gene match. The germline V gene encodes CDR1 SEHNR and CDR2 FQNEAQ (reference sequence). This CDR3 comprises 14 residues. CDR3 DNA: TGTGCCAGTTTCAGCGGGAGCTCCTACAATGAGCAGTTCTTC. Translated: CASFSGSSYNEQFF.

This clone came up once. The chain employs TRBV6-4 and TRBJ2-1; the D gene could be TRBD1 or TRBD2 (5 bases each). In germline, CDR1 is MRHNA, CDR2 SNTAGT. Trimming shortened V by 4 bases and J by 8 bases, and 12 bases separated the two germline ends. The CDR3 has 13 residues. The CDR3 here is CASSGDAGYEQFF. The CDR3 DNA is TGTGCCAGCAGTGGGGACGCGGGCTATGAGCAGTTCTTC.

Written as DNA, the CDR3 is TGTGCCAGCAGCTGGGGACTAGCGGGATCCGGGGCCAACGTCCTGACTTTC. Protein sequence: CASSWGLAGSGANVLTF. The rearrangement joins TRBV5-4 to TRBJ2-6; 13 bases are shared with TRBD2. Germline loops: CDR1 SGHNT, CDR2 YYREEE (reference sequence). With V trimmed by 3 bases and J by 4 bases, 4 bases remained unmatched. The CDR3 is 17 residues long.

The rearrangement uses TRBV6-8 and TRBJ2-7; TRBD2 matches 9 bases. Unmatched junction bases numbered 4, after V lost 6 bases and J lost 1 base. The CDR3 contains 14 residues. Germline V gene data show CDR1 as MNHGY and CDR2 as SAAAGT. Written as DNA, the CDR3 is TGTGCCAGCAGGTTTAGCGGGAGTTCCTACGAGCAGTACTTC. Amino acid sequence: CASRFSGSSYEQYF.

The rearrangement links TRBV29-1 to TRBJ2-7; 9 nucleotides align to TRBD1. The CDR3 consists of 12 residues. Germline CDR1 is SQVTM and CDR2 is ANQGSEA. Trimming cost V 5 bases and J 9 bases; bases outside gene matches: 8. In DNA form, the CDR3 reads TGCAGCGTTAAAGGGACAGGGATGGCGCAGTACTTC. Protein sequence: CSVKGTGMAQYF.

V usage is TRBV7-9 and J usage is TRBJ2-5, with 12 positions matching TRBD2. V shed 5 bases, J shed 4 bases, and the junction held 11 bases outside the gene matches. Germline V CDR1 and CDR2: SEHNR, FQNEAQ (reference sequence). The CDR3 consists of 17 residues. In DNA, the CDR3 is TGTGCCAGCAGCCTCAACAGGCCGGGACTAGCGGGAGAGACCCAGTACTTC. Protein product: CASSLNRPGLAGETQYF.

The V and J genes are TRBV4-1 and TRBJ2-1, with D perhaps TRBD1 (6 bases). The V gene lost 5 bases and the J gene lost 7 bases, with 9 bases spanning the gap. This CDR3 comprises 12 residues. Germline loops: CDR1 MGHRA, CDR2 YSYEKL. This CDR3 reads CASSFRGNEQFF. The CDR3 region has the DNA TGCGCCAGCAGCTTCAGGGGTAATGAGCAGTTCTTC.

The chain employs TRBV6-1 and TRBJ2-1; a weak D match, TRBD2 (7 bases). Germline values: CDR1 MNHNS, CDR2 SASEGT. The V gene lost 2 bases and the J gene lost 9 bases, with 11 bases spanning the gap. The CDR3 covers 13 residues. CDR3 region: CASSELGGGEQFF. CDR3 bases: TGTGCCAGCAGTGAATTAGGGGGGGGTGAGCAGTTCTTC.

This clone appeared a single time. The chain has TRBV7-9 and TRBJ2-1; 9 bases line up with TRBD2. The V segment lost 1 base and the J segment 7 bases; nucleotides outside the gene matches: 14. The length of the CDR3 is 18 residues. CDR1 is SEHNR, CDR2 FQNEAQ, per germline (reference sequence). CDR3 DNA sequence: TGTGCCAGCAGCTTAGTCAGGGATAGCGGGAGTTTCATAAATGAGCAGTTCTTC. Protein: CASSLVRDSGSFINEQFF.

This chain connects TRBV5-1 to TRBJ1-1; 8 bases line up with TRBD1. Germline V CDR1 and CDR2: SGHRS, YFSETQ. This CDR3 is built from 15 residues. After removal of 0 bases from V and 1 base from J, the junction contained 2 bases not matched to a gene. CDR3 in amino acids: CASSLGGTGNTEAFF. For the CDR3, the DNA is TGCGCCAGCAGCTTGGGCGGGACAGGGAACACTGAAGCTTTCTTT.

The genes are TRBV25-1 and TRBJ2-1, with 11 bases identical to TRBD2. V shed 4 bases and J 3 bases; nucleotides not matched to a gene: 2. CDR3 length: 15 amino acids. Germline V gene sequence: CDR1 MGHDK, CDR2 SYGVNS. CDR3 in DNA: TGTGCCAGCAGTGGTAGCGGGAGGGTCTACAATGAGCAGTTCTTC. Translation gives CASSGSGRVYNEQFF.

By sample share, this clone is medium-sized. CDR3 sequence reads: CSVEVGARGVTEAFF. The CDR3 region has the DNA TGCAGCGTTGAAGTGGGGGCCAGGGGGGTCACTGAAGCTTTCTTT. The chain links TRBV29-1 to TRBJ1-1, with TRBD1 identical over 7 bases. There are 15 residues in the CDR3. The germline CDR1 and CDR2 sequences are SQVTM and ANQGSEA. V lost 1 base to trimming and J lost 4 bases; unmatched junction nucleotides: 9.

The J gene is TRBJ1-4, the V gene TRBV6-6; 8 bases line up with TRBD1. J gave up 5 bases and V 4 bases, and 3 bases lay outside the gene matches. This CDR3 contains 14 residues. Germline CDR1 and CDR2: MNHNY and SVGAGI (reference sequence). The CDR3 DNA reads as TGTGCCAGCAGTTCCAGGACAGGGAATGAAAAACTGTTTTTT. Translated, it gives CASSSRTGNEKLFF.

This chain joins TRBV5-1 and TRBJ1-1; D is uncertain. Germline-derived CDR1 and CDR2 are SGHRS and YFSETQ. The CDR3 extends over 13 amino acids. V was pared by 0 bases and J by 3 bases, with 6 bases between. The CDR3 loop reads CASSLVLDTEAFF. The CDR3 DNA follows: TGCGCCAGCAGCTTGGTCCTGGACACTGAAGCTTTCTTT.

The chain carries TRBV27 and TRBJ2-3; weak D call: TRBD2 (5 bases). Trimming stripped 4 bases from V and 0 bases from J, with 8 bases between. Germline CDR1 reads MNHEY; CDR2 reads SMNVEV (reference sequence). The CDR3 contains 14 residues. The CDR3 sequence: CASSWTGSTDTQYF. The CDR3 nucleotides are TGTGCCAGCAGTTGGACTGGTAGCACAGATACGCAGTATTTT.

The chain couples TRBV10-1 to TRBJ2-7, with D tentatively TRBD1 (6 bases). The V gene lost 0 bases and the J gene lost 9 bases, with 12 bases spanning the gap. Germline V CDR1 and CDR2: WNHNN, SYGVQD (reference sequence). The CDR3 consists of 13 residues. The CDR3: CASSESPRGGQYF. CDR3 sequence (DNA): TGCGCCAGCAGTGAGTCACCCAGGGGCGGGCAGTACTTC.

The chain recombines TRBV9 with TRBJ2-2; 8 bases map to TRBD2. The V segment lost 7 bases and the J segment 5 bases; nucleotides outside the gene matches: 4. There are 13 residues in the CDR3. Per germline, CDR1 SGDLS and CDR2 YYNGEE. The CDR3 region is CASRREGTGELFF. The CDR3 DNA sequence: TGTGCCAGCCGACGGGAGGGGACCGGGGAGCTGTTTTTT.

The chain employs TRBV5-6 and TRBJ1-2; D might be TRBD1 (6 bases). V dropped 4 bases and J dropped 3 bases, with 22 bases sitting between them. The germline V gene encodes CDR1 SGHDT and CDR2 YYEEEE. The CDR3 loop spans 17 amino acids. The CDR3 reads CASSGDLQGRFDYGYTF. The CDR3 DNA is TGTGCCAGCAGCGGGGACCTCCAGGGGAGGTTTGACTATGGCTACACCTTC.

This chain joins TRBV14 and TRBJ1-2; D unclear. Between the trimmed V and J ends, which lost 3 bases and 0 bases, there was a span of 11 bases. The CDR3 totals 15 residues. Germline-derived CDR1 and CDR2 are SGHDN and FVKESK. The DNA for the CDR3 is TGTGCCAGCAGCCAGGGGAGCTTCCCTAACTATGGCTACACCTTC. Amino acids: CASSQGSFPNYGYTF.

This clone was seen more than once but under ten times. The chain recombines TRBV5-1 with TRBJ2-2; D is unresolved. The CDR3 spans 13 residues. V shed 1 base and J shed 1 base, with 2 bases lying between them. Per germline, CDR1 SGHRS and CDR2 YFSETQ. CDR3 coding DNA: TGCGCCAGCAGCTTGTGGAACACCGGGGAGCTGTTTTTT. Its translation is CASSLWNTGELFF.

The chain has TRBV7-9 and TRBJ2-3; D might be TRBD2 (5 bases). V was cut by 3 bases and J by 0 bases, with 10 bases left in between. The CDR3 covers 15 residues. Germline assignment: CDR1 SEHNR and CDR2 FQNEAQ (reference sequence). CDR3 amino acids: CASSFSTGSTDTQYF. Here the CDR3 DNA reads TGTGCCAGCAGCTTCTCAACGGGAAGCACAGATACGCAGTATTTT.

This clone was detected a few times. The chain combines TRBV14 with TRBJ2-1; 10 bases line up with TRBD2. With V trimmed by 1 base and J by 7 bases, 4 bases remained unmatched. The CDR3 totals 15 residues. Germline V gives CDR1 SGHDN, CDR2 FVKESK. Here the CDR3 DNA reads TGTGCCAGCAGCCAAGCAGCGGGAGGGGGAAATGAGCAGTTCTTC. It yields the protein CASSQAAGGGNEQFF.

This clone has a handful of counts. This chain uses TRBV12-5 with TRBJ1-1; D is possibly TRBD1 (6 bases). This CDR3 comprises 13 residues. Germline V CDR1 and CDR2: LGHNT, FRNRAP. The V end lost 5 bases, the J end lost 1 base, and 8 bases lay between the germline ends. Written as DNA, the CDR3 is TGTGCTAGTGGTCTGGACAGGAACACTGAAGCTTTCTTT. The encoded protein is CASGLDRNTEAFF.